This T cell receptor (beta chain) was sequenced in a study of blood T cell repertoires in COVID-19. For the study at large: T cells, B-cell-depleted T cells, or PBMCs supplied cDNA or gDNA.

Per the original data handling: Estimation of nucleated cell counts relied on the amplification of reference gene primers. Method: immunoSEQ multiplex PCR; TCRdb's copy keeps in-frame clones and lacks some. That table supplies the V and J calls and clone size; D and trimming were determined from the DNA. The table includes fewer than 350,000 clones, about 89% detected once. The CDR3 is 16 residues long. Germline CDR1 is WNHNN and CDR2 is SYGVQD (reference sequence). Unmatched junction bases numbered 13, after V lost 6 bases and J lost 7 bases. The genes are TRBV10-1 and TRBJ1-5; TRBD1 matches at 9 bases. The material sequenced was PBMCs or T cells enriched from blood (not recorded which). This clonotype was obtained from a man between 60 and 75 years old who had recovered from COVID-19. CDR3 DNA sequence: TGCGCCAGCAGCCCCCCGGGACAGGGTTGGGTCCAGCCCCAGCATTTT. It encodes CASSPPGQGWVQPQHF.